A selection of T cell receptor beta chains follows, all from one sample in a study of cytomegalovirus exposure and HLA in healthy donors. Using immunoSEQ multiplex PCR, the repertoire was profiled, and TCRdb retains in-frame clones only, with some absent. The sample consists of 100,000 to 150,000 clones, over 60% of them appearing once. The sequenced material came from PBMCs. These receptors were collected from a woman between 40 and 50 years old in good health and CMV-seropositive. Each CDR3 is given with its conserved first and last residue. D genes are given only for firm matches. Clone sizes are given selectively: once, few, many, or a class where the clone is expanded.

d_call,clone_size,j_call,v_call,cdr3_nt,cdr3_aa
TRBD2,-,TRBJ2-1,TRBV5-1,TGCGCCAGCAGCTTGGATAGCGGGAGGGCCAGAGAGCAGTTCTTC,CASSLDSGRAREQFF
-,-,TRBJ1-1,TRBV19,TGTGCCAGCACTCCATCCCACAGGGTCGCCACTGAAGCTTTCTTT,CASTPSHRVATEAFF
-,-,TRBJ1-3,TRBV19,TGTGCCAGTAGTACAGGGCAAGGAAACACCATATATTTT,CASSTGQGNTIYF
TRBD2,once,TRBJ2-7,TRBV28,TGTGCCAGCACCAATAGCGGGAGGATACGGGACGAGCAGTACTTC,CASTNSGRIRDEQYF
TRBD1,-,TRBJ2-7,TRBV6-6,TGTGCCAGCAGTATCCCGGGACAGGGAGCCTACGAGCAGTACTTC,CASSIPGQGAYEQYF
-,-,TRBJ2-7,TRBV9,TGTGCCAGCAGCGTGGCGGGGGCCTCCTACGAGCAGTACTTC,CASSVAGASYEQYF
-,-,TRBJ1-5,TRBV10-3,TGTGCCATCAGTGAGTCGACAGGTCAGCCCCAGCATTTT,CAISESTGQPQHF
TRBD2,few,TRBJ2-7,TRBV6-5,TGTGCCAGCAGGGGGACTAGCGGGATCTACGAGCAGTACTTC,CASRGTSGIYEQYF
-,-,TRBJ1-1,TRBV2,TGTGCCAGCACCCGGTGGGAGGTTCACACTGAAGCTTTCTTT,CASTRWEVHTEAFF
-,-,TRBJ2-1,TRBV7-2,TGTGCCAGCAGCCCAGCGGTTAACTCCTACAATGAGCAGTTCTTC,CASSPAVNSYNEQFF
TRBD2,-,TRBJ2-7,TRBV11-3,TGTGCCAGCAGCTTCTCCCGGGAGGGCGAGCAGTACTTC,CASSFSREGEQYF
-,-,TRBJ1-1,TRBV29-1,TGCAGCGTTGACGGCAGGCCGAACACTGAAGCTTTCTTT,CSVDGRPNTEAFF
-,-,TRBJ1-3,TRBV6-5,TGTGCCAGCGTCGGACTCTCCAACTCTGGAAACACCATATATTTT,CASVGLSNSGNTIYF
-,-,TRBJ2-5,TRBV7-9,TGTGCCAGCAGCTTAGCGCTGGACAGTGATGAGACCCAGTACTTC,CASSLALDSDETQYF
TRBD1,few,TRBJ1-4,TRBV7-6,TGTGCCAGCAGCTTAAACAGGGGTGTAACTAATGAAAAACTGTTTTTT,CASSLNRGVTNEKLFF
-,-,TRBJ2-4,TRBV2,TGTGCCAGCGCGGGCGTAAAAAACATTCAGTACTTC,CASAGVKNIQYF
TRBD2,-,TRBJ2-7,TRBV19,TGTGCCAGTAGTATTGGGGGACTAGCGGCCTACGAGCAGTACTTC,CASSIGGLAAYEQYF
-,-,TRBJ1-1,TRBV18,TGTGCCAGCTCCCCCCGAGAGACTGAAGCTTTCTTT,CASSPRETEAFF
TRBD1,-,TRBJ2-1,TRBV5-1,TGCGCCAGCAGCCCGTGGACAGGGTCCATCTCCTACAATGAGCAGTTCTTC,CASSPWTGSISYNEQFF
TRBD1,large,TRBJ1-1,TRBV6-5,TGTGCCAGCAGGGGACAGGGCGGCCACACTGAAGCTTTCTTT,CASRGQGGHTEAFF
-,-,TRBJ2-1,TRBV12-2,TGTGCAAGTCGCTTAGGAATCAGGGGCCACAATGAGCAGTTCTTC,CASRLGIRGHNEQFF
-,-,TRBJ2-1,TRBV10-2,TGCGCCAGCAGTGACTTAAACAATGAGCAGTTCTTC,CASSDLNNEQFF
-,-,TRBJ1-2,TRBV2,TGTGCCAGCAGTGACAGCTATGGCTACACCTTC,CASSDSYGYTF